A single sample gave rise to the 21 T cell receptor beta chains below, sequenced in a study of OX40 agonist ivuxolimab in advanced cancers. The assay was immunoSEQ multiplex PCR, and TCRdb's table has in-frame clones only and misses some. The sample contains approximately 60,000 clones, less than 90% of which appear only once. Specimen: CD4+ or CD8+ T cells sorted from blood, collected in a trial of the OX40 agonist ivuxolimab. The source is an adult with an advanced solid tumor such as melanoma, head and neck, liver or kidney cancer.

This chain links TRBV9 with TRBJ2-7; D possibly matches TRBD1 or TRBD2 (5 bases each). Germline V gene lookup returns CDR1 SGDLS and CDR2 YYNGEE. The CDR3 consists of 16 residues. V lost 0 bases to trimming and J lost 3 bases, with 16 bases between them. CDR3 coding DNA: TGTGCCAGCAGCGTAGGGGGTCAGGGACCATACTACGAGCAGTACTTC. Amino acids: CASSVGGQGPYYEQYF. Variable domain in full (rest from reference TRBV9 and TRBJ2-7): DSGVTQTPKHLITATGQRVTLRCSPRSGDLSVYWYQQSLDQGLQFLIQYYNGEERAKGNILERFSAQQFPDLHSELNLSSLELGDSALYFCASSVGGQGPYYEQYFGPGTRLTVT.

This chain uses TRBV5-1 with TRBJ1-1; maybe TRBD1 (6 bases). From germline, CDR1 is SGHRS and CDR2 YFSETQ. This CDR3 spans 14 amino acids. Trimming cost V 3 bases and J 1 base, with 10 bases left between them. In DNA, the CDR3 is TGCGCCAGCAGCTCAGGACAGCCGAACACTGAAGCTTTCTTT. Encoded protein: CASSSGQPNTEAFF.

The chain is built from TRBV5-1 and TRBJ2-2, with 8 positions matching TRBD1. Germline CDR1 is SGHRS and CDR2 is YFSETQ. V shed 5 bases, J shed 7 bases, and the junction held 7 bases outside the gene matches. The CDR3 runs to 14 residues. Here the CDR3 reads CASRPGGRSGELFF. The DNA for the CDR3 is TGCGCCAGCAGACCAGGGGGCCGTAGCGGGGAGCTGTTTTTT.

The V gene is TRBV6-6, the J gene TRBJ2-7; possibly TRBD1 for D (6 bases). The CDR3 contains 14 residues. Trimming removed 5 bases at V and 5 bases at J, with 16 bases between. The germline V gene encodes CDR1 MNHNY and CDR2 SVGAGI (reference sequence). The CDR3 coding sequence is TGTGCCAGCAGTCTTAATTCAGGGGCTCACGAGCAGTACTTC. It encodes CASSLNSGAHEQYF.

The chain has TRBV30 and TRBJ1-1; 8 nucleotides agree with TRBD1. The V gene end was trimmed by 2 bases and the J gene end by 0 bases; junction bases not matched to a gene: 5. CDR3 length equals 15 residues. The germline gives CDR1 GTSNPN, CDR2 SVGIG (reference sequence). The CDR3 spells CAWSRRTGMNTEAFF. The CDR3 DNA is TGTGCCTGGAGTCGCCGGACAGGGATGAACACTGAAGCTTTCTTT.

The CDR3 spells CASSYPLRGELFF. The CDR3 region has the DNA TGTGCCAGCAGTTACCCTCTGAGGGGGGAGCTGTTTTTT. This chain links TRBV28 with TRBJ2-2; no definite D call. The CDR3 contains 13 residues. V was cut by 4 bases and J by 8 bases, with 11 bases left in between. Germline CDR1 MDHEN, CDR2 SYDVKM.

The CDR3, as DNA: TGTGCCAGCAGTTACTCGTTAAGCAAGGGGCTCAATGAGCAGTTCTTC. This sequence encodes CASSYSLSKGLNEQFF. The gene calls are TRBV6-5 and TRBJ2-1, with D tentatively TRBD1 (5 bases). This CDR3 is built from 16 residues. Trimming removed 0 bases from V and 6 bases from J, with 15 bases in between. The V gene's germline CDR1 is MNHEY and CDR2 SVGAGI.

This clone is a singleton in its sample. The chain has TRBV28 and TRBJ2-7; tentative D call: TRBD1 (5 bases). Germline V gives CDR1 MDHEN, CDR2 SYDVKM. The CDR3 is made up of 12 amino acids. V was pared by 2 bases and J by 5 bases, with 7 bases between. The CDR3 DNA reads as TGTGCCAGCAGTTTACTCAGGGACGAGCAGTACTTC. Amino acid sequence: CASSLLRDEQYF.

This rearrangement joins TRBV19 to TRBJ1-3; D gene ambiguous. V shed 3 bases and J shed 2 bases, with 14 bases lying between them. The CDR3 length is 16 residues. The germline CDR1 and CDR2 sequences are LNHDA and SQIVND (reference sequence). DNA of the CDR3: TGTGCCAGTAGTATTGACGGTAGATCTCCTGGAAACACCATATATTTT. It codes for CASSIDGRSPGNTIYF.

The V call is TRBV5-4, the J call TRBJ1-2; D is undetermined. This CDR3 comprises 12 residues. Per the germline V gene, CDR1 is SGHNT and CDR2 is YYREEE (reference sequence). The V gene lost 2 bases and the J gene lost 7 bases, with 9 bases spanning the gap. As DNA, the CDR3 is TGTGCCAGCAGCTTTGACATTAGTGGCTACACCTTC. It is translated as CASSFDISGYTF.

On this clone itself: An end of the junction does not agree with germline; a read error may underlie this. The chain has TRBV25-1 and TRBJ2-2; 7 bases map to TRBD2. Germline-derived CDR1 and CDR2 are MGHDK and SYGVNS. The CDR3 totals 16 residues. The DNA for the CDR3 is TGTGCCAGCAGGGAATTCGGGGGGTTCAACACCGGGGAGCTGTTTTTT. Translated: CASREFGGFNTGELFF.

The J gene is TRBJ2-3, the V gene TRBV28, with no clear D. Germline lookup yields CDR1 MDHEN and CDR2 SYDVKM. Trimming removed 6 bases from V and 3 bases from J, with 4 bases in between. The CDR3 consists of 11 residues. The CDR3 DNA follows: TGTGCCAGCAGAGTAACAGATACGCAGTATTTT. The encoded protein is CASRVTDTQYF.

The CDR3 protein is CASSTVDYQVEPDTQYF. The CDR3 DNA reads as TGTGCCAGCAGCACCGTGGACTACCAAGTGGAACCAGATACGCAGTATTTT. V and J are TRBV11-3 and TRBJ2-3, with D tentatively TRBD2 (6 bases). V lost 5 bases to trimming and J lost 4 bases, with 22 bases between them. The CDR3 is made up of 17 amino acids. The V gene's germline CDR1 is SGHNT and CDR2 YENEEA.

This chain connects TRBV7-9 to TRBJ2-5, with D possibly TRBD1 on 5 matching bases. This CDR3 comprises 14 residues. The V end lost 4 bases, the J end lost 3 bases, and 12 bases lay between the germline ends. Germline V gives CDR1 SEHNR, CDR2 FQNEAQ (reference sequence). As DNA, the CDR3 is TGTGCCAGCAGCTCAGGGCGGAGAGAAGAGACCCAGTACTTC. Protein sequence: CASSSGRREETQYF.

V gene TRBV30 combines with J gene TRBJ1-2; 7 positions agree with TRBD1. The CDR3 is 15 amino acids. Germline V gives CDR1 GTSNPN, CDR2 SVGIG (reference sequence). V was clipped by 3 bases and J by 4 bases; unmatched bases: 11. The CDR3 sequence: CAWSPWDRMSYGYTF. The CDR3 nucleotides are TGTGCCTGGAGCCCTTGGGACAGAATGAGCTATGGCTACACCTTC.

This clone was seen a few times. This chain uses TRBV18 with TRBJ2-6; D is ambiguous. V was pared by 3 bases and J by 0 bases, with 3 bases between. The CDR3 runs 14 residues. Germline lookup yields CDR1 KGHSH and CDR2 LQKENI. CDR3 protein: CASSPGSGANVLTF. For the CDR3, the DNA is TGTGCCAGCTCACCGGGCTCTGGGGCCAACGTCCTGACTTTC. Drawing the rest from reference TRBV18 and TRBJ2-6, the complete variable domain is NAGVMQNPRHLVRRRGQEARLRCSPMKGHSHVYWYRQLPEEGLKFMVYLQKENIIDESGMPKERFSAEFPKEGPSILRIQQVVRGDSAAYFCASSPGSGANVLTFGAGSRLTVL.

V gene TRBV30 combines with J gene TRBJ2-7, with 9 bases that match TRBD1. With V trimmed by 5 bases and J by 2 bases, 10 bases remained unmatched. CDR1 is GTSNPN, CDR2 SVGIG, per germline (reference sequence). The length of the CDR3 is 15 residues. The CDR3 bases are TGTGCCTGGTACTCAGGGACAGGGTTCACCTACGAGCAGTACTTC. This encodes CAWYSGTGFTYEQYF.

V usage is TRBV19 and J usage is TRBJ2-7; possibly TRBD2 for D (5 bases). The CDR3 consists of 14 residues. The germline CDR1 and CDR2 sequences are LNHDA and SQIVND (reference sequence). The V and J ends lost 2 bases and 7 bases respectively, with 15 bases between them. In DNA, the CDR3 is TGTGCCAGTAGTATAAGCGCCGGCGGAGGTGAGCAGTACTTC. Translation gives CASSISAGGGEQYF.

J is TRBJ1-1 and V is TRBV28; maybe TRBD1 (6 bases). The V gene's germline CDR1 is MDHEN and CDR2 SYDVKM. The CDR3 spans 15 residues. V was cut by 7 bases and J by 6 bases, with 21 bases left in between. CDR3 region: CASTQRGTKSSEAFF. CDR3 DNA: TGTGCCAGCACTCAACGGGGGACAAAAAGCTCTGAAGCTTTCTTT.

The chain links TRBV4-3 to TRBJ2-3; D may be TRBD1 or TRBD2 (5 bases each). Germline-derived CDR1 and CDR2 are LGHNA and YSLEER. V lost 4 bases to trimming and J lost 10 bases, with 21 bases between them. The CDR3 has 15 amino acids. The CDR3 region has the DNA TGCGCCAGCAGCCGCCGCCTCCGGGGCCCGGATGCGCAGTATTTT. This codes for CASSRRLRGPDAQYF.

The chain couples TRBV27 to TRBJ2-3, with D perhaps matching TRBD2 (6 bases). The CDR3 has 16 residues. Per the germline V gene, CDR1 is MNHEY and CDR2 is SMNVEV (reference sequence). V dropped 0 bases and J dropped 0 bases, with 10 bases sitting between them. The CDR3 nucleotides are TGTGCCAGCAGTTTATCCCTAGCGAGTAGCACAGATACGCAGTATTTT. This sequence encodes CASSLSLASSTDTQYF.